Below are 20 T cell receptor beta chains sequenced from a single sample in a study of cytomegalovirus exposure and HLA in healthy donors. PCR used 60 Vbeta primers and 13 Jbeta primers. Assay: immunoSEQ multiplex PCR; the TCRdb copy retains only in-frame clones and omits some. This table holds 80,000 to 90,000 clones, roughly 84% found once. Sequences were obtained from PBMCs. The receptor set was obtained from a man aged 30-40 years in good health and CMV-seronegative.

The chain has TRBV30 and TRBJ1-2; D is undetermined. V lost 0 bases and J lost 6, with 5 bases in between. Looked up from germline, CDR1 is GTSNPN and CDR2 is SVGIG (reference sequence). The CDR3 extends over 11 amino acids. The CDR3 region is CAWSVIDGYTF. DNA for the CDR3: TGTGCCTGGAGTGTAATCGATGGCTACACCTTC.

The chain links TRBV30 to TRBJ1-2; D perhaps matches TRBD1 (6 bases). The CDR3 spans 14 residues. Germline assignment: CDR1 GTSNPN and CDR2 SVGIG (reference sequence). V lost 3 bases and J lost 0, with 11 bases in between. CDR3: CAWRDRPANYGYTF. The CDR3 DNA sequence: TGTGCCTGGAGAGACAGGCCCGCTAACTATGGCTACACCTTC.

V and J are TRBV6-1 and TRBJ1-4; no definite D call. Germline V gene sequence: CDR1 MNHNS, CDR2 SASEGT. V was cut by 4 bases and J by 8 bases, with 8 bases left in between. The CDR3 has 12 amino acids. The CDR3 here is CASSVIPEKLFF. The CDR3 coding sequence is TGTGCCAGCAGTGTTATTCCCGAAAAACTGTTTTTT.

This rearrangement joins TRBV2 to TRBJ2-3, with a weak D call TRBD2 (5 bases). Trimming took off 2 bases at V and 3 bases at J, with 12 bases between the two ends. The germline CDR1 and CDR2 sequences are SNHLY and FYNNEI. CDR3 length: 15 amino acids. The CDR3 protein is CASSEIGVPTDTQYF. The CDR3 nucleotides read TGTGCCAGCAGTGAAATCGGGGTGCCGACAGATACGCAGTATTTT.

This chain joins TRBV4-2 and TRBJ1-5; D might be TRBD1 (5 bases). This CDR3 has 17 amino acids. CDR1 is LGHNA, CDR2 YNFKEQ, per germline. The ends were cut back, 4 bases at V and 0 bases at J, with 16 bases in the middle. The CDR3 loop is CASSLRVAAGSNQPQHF. CDR3 sequence (DNA): TGTGCCAGCAGCCTCAGGGTAGCAGCCGGTAGCAATCAGCCCCAGCATTTT.

This clone was detected only once. The gene calls are TRBV7-8 and TRBJ1-5, with D perhaps TRBD1 (5 bases). Trimming removed 3 bases at V and 0 bases at J, with 9 bases between. This CDR3 is built from 15 residues. CDR1 is SGHVS, CDR2 FQNEAQ, per germline. The CDR3 bases are TGTGCCAGCAGCTTCTCAGGGTATAGCAATCAGCCCCAGCATTTT. Residues: CASSFSGYSNQPQHF.

V is TRBV7-9 and J is TRBJ2-2; 9 bases map to TRBD1. The junction had 7 bases not matched to a gene; V was cut back by 5 bases and J by 3 bases. Germline CDR1 and CDR2: SEHNR and FQNEAQ (reference sequence). CDR3 length: 16 residues. CDR3 in DNA: TGTGCCAGCAGCCCACGGACAGGGGTCGACACCGGGGAGCTGTTTTTT. The encoded protein is CASSPRTGVDTGELFF.

J is TRBJ2-3 and V is TRBV19; 7 bases map to TRBD2. CDR1 LNHDA and CDR2 SQIVND come from the germline V gene (reference sequence). There are 17 residues in the CDR3. Losses at the gene ends were 5 bases for V and 0 bases for J; bases not matched to a gene: 11. The CDR3 sequence: CASSLLPGGASTDTQYF. CDR3 DNA sequence: TGTGCCAGTAGTCTCCTGCCGGGGGGTGCTAGCACAGATACGCAGTATTTT. Supplemented by reference TRBV19 and TRBJ2-3, the full variable domain reads DGGITQSPKYLFRKEGQNVTLSCEQNLNHDAMYWYRQDPGQGLRLIYYSQIVNDFQKGDIAEGYSVSREKKESFPLTVTSAQKNPTAFYLCASSLLPGGASTDTQYFGPGTRLTVL.

The chain joins TRBV6-5 to TRBJ1-2; 9 bases line up with TRBD1. The germline CDR1 and CDR2 sequences are MNHEY and SVGAGI. V shed 8 bases and J 8 bases; nucleotides not matched to a gene: 12. The length of the CDR3 is 14 residues. The CDR3 loop is CASFTLGQGFGYTF. DNA of the CDR3: TGTGCCAGCTTCACCCTAGGACAGGGGTTCGGCTACACCTTC.

This chain joins TRBV9 and TRBJ2-1; 7 bases agree with TRBD2. This CDR3 is built from 14 residues. With 4 bases clipped from V and 3 bases from J, the junction kept 4 bases outside the gene matches. Per germline, CDR1 SGDLS and CDR2 YYNGEE. Written as DNA, the CDR3 is TGTGCCAGCAGCCCACGGACTAGCTACAATGAGCAGTTCTTC. It codes for CASSPRTSYNEQFF.

The genes are TRBV19 and TRBJ1-5, with TRBD1 matching 9 bases. Germline-derived CDR1 and CDR2 are LNHDA and SQIVND (reference sequence). The CDR3 has 18 residues. The V segment lost 4 bases and the J segment 4 bases; nucleotides outside the gene matches: 14. The CDR3 sequence is CASSTSGGGQGVNQPQHF. The CDR3 DNA is TGTGCCAGTAGTACTTCGGGGGGGGGACAGGGAGTAAATCAGCCCCAGCATTTT. The full variable domain, with the rest looked up from reference TRBV19 and TRBJ1-5, is DGGITQSPKYLFRKEGQNVTLSCEQNLNHDAMYWYRQDPGQGLRLIYYSQIVNDFQKGDIAEGYSVSREKKESFPLTVTSAQKNPTAFYLCASSTSGGGQGVNQPQHFGDGTRLSIL.

The rearrangement uses TRBV11-2 and TRBJ1-4; D unclear. Trimming removed 4 bases from V and 7 bases from J, with 10 bases in between. Germline V CDR1 and CDR2: SGHAT, FQNNGV. This CDR3 has 13 amino acids. This chain's CDR3 is CASSSEAREKLFF. The CDR3 DNA reads TGTGCCAGCAGCTCTGAGGCGCGTGAAAAACTGTTTTTT.

The rearrangement links TRBV30 to TRBJ2-5, with no clear D. V lost 3 bases and J lost 1, with 9 bases in between. Germline assignment: CDR1 GTSNPN and CDR2 SVGIG (reference sequence). The CDR3 loop spans 13 amino acids. The chain's CDR3 is CAWSPQVQETQYF. CDR3 coding DNA: TGTGCCTGGAGCCCCCAGGTCCAAGAGACCCAGTACTTC.

The V gene is TRBV28, the J gene TRBJ2-2; 7 bases match TRBD2. Germline assignment: CDR1 MDHEN and CDR2 SYDVKM. The length of the CDR3 is 20 residues. The ends lost 3 bases at V and 1 base at J; junction bases unmatched: 17. DNA of the CDR3: TGTGCCAGCAGTTTCTTTAAGGGGCTAAGCGGGGCCAAGAACACCGGGGAGCTGTTTTTT. Its translation is CASSFFKGLSGAKNTGELFF. Drawing the rest from reference TRBV28 and TRBJ2-2, the complete variable domain is DVKVTQSSRYLVKRTGEKVFLECVQDMDHENMFWYRQDPGLGLRLIYFSYDVKMKEKGDIPEGYSVSREKKERFSLILESASTNQTSMYLCASSFFKGLSGAKNTGELFFGEGSRLTVL.

This clone was seen a few times. The chain has TRBV5-4 and TRBJ1-2; D unclear. This CDR3 spans 16 amino acids. Germline V lookup: CDR1 SGHNT, CDR2 YYREEE (reference sequence). Trimming removed 0 bases from V and 1 base from J, with 13 bases in between. CDR3: CASSLVTTAVNYGYTF. The CDR3 nucleotides read TGTGCCAGCAGCTTGGTCACGACGGCGGTTAACTATGGCTACACCTTC.

The V call is TRBV4-1, the J call TRBJ2-1, with 9 bases fitting TRBD1. The CDR3 totals 15 residues. Germline assignment: CDR1 MGHRA and CDR2 YSYEKL. V lost 0 bases to trimming and J lost 6 bases; unmatched junction nucleotides: 3. The CDR3 is CASSQERDRANEQFF. CDR3 nucleotides: TGCGCCAGCAGCCAAGAACGGGACAGGGCCAATGAGCAGTTCTTC.

This chain links TRBV7-2 with TRBJ1-2; 7 bases are shared with TRBD1. The germline CDR1 and CDR2 sequences are SGHTA and FQGNSA. Trimming took 3 bases from V and 3 from J; bases not matched to a gene: 1. This CDR3 is built from 13 residues. DNA for the CDR3: TGTGCCAGCAGCTTCGACAGGGACTATGGCTACACCTTC. Amino acids: CASSFDRDYGYTF.

The chain is built from TRBV30 and TRBJ1-2; perhaps TRBD1 as D (5 bases). Germline assignment: CDR1 GTSNPN and CDR2 SVGIG (reference sequence). Trimming took 5 bases from V and 3 from J, leaving 13 bases between them. The CDR3 sequence is 13 residues long. CDR3 DNA: TGTGCCTGGGGGGCCAGACAGTACTATGGCTACACCTTC. Protein: CAWGARQYYGYTF.

This clone was observed a single time. This chain connects TRBV28 to TRBJ2-5, with TRBD1 identical over 7 bases. The ends lost 6 bases at V and 1 base at J; junction bases unmatched: 8. The germline V gene encodes CDR1 MDHEN and CDR2 SYDVKM. The CDR3 runs to 15 residues. Here the CDR3 DNA reads TGTGCCAGCAGCCGAACGACAGGGCGCCAAGAGACCCAGTACTTC. Its protein is CASSRTTGRQETQYF.

The chain links TRBV9 to TRBJ1-1; D unresolved. V was trimmed by 2 bases and J by 4 bases, leaving 15 bases between them. CDR3 length: 15 amino acids. CDR1 is SGDLS and CDR2 is YYNGEE in the germline V gene. CDR3 in amino acids: CASSVGGIGVTEAFF. Written as DNA, the CDR3 is TGTGCCAGCAGCGTGGGTGGAATTGGAGTCACTGAAGCTTTCTTT.